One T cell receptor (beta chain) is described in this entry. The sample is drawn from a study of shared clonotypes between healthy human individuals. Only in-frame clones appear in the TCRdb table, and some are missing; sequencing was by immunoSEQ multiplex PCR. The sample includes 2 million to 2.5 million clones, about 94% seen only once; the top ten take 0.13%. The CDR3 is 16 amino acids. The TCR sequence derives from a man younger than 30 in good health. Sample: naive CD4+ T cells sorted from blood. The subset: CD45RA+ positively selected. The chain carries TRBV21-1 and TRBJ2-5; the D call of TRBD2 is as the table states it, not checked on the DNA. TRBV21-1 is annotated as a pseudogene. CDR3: CASSKKETGLQETQYF. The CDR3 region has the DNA TGTGCCAGCAGCAAGAAGGAGACGGGACTTCAAGAGACCCAGTACTTC.